This T cell receptor beta chain is drawn from a study of Graves' ophthalmopathy and Graves' hyperthyroidism (dated by TCRdb to 2017 to 2018). A note on the overall study: Peripheral blood was collected before any treatment was given, at the time of initial diagnosis. To tell Graves' ophthalmopathy apart from Graves' hyperthyroidism, and to predict which patients would progress to ophthalmopathy, the study relied on TCR beta repertoire signatures. In total, 135 blood samples were TCR-sequenced: approximately 42 ophthalmopathy, some 75 hyperthyroidism and approximately 17 hyperthyroidism-to-ophthalmopathy patients. To explore V-J signatures that separate ophthalmopathy from hyperthyroidism, a discovery set of fewer than 110 patients was enrolled, consisting of 40 to 45 with ophthalmopathy and around 60 with stable hyperthyroidism. An independent validation cohort comprised around 20 hyperthyroidism patients and roughly 15 patients who later progressed from hyperthyroidism to ophthalmopathy. In roughly six hyperthyroidism patients, the T-cell repertoires found in thyroid tissue were compared with those found in blood. Following sample collection, hyperthyroidism patients were given methimazole at a starting dose of 30 mg daily, and ophthalmopathy patients were given high-dose intravenous methylprednisolone.

TCR beta CDR3 regions were amplified from RNA transcripts for repertoire sequencing. A first-round RT-PCR used HTBI primers with the Qiagen OneStep RT-PCR kit, followed by a second-round multiplex PCR, size selection and purification. Libraries were sequenced paired-end with 100 bp reads on an Illumina HiSeq2000. In the authors' own workflow: SOAPnuke was used to process the reads, removing any read that contained adapters or uncalled bases, had a mean Phred below 15, or lacked an exact match to the constant primer or identifier. High-quality paired reads were merged with COPE v1.2.5. Clonotypes were defined as unique nucleotide sequences and were aligned to IMGT TRB V, D and J references using MiTCR v1.1. Analysis was restricted to V-J combinations with a frequency above 0.0001, which covered roughly 99% of repertoires. For each V-J combination, a TCR clonal expansion and chaos score was defined as the ratio of F50 clonal expansion to chaos observed in the TCRdist matrix. Welch's t-statistics and random forest were used to narrow the features down to over ten V-J combinations, which were then fed into a naive Bayes classifier. Thyroid-blood repertoire similarity was quantified with the Morisita-Horn index. Starting from the raw public reads, TCRdb applied fastp trimming at Q25, assembled clones with MiXCR and retained in-frame beta chains. Identical CDR3 protein sequences are pooled into one entry, listed with their most common genes and DNA. For this entry, the V and J calls and clone size follow TCRdb and not the study's own pipeline. The sample table holds roughly 700,000 distinct CDR3 sequences, of which 35% to 50% were seen once. Approximately 43% of the sample comes from the top ten.

Results the study describes overall, beyond this receptor: Ophthalmopathy was separated from stable hyperthyroidism by the 13-signature model with more than 85% sensitivity and roughly 82% specificity in cross-validation and with 80%/75% in the test set. Most expanded thyroid clonotypes with a frequency above 0.001 also appeared in blood, which suggests that blood repertoires may reflect the immune response in the thyroid. In validation, the model predicted ophthalmopathy progression with 70.59% sensitivity and about 77% specificity; 12 predicted patients were CT-confirmed with GO in a median of around 6 months. No statistical method was used to predetermine the sample size, and group allocation was not hidden from the investigators.

On this clonotype: It has no known antigen specificity. Base qualities are not at hand, and no much larger clone is one base apart.

Ophthalmopathy patients were characterized by moderately to severely active disease, a Clinical Activity Score of at least 3, a NOSPECS grade of at least 4, and a disease duration under 3 months. Patients with other autoimmune diseases, uncontrolled infections, pregnancy or lactation were excluded. Diagnosis relied on clinical symptoms, serum thyroxine, TRAb, thyroid ultrasound and orbital computed tomography. PBMCs were isolated from about 9.2 ml of fresh peripheral blood by Ficoll-Paque density gradient centrifugation. Trizol reagent was used to extract the total RNA, and its quality was then checked on an Agilent 2100 Bioanalyzer. Reading from cysteine to phenylalanine, the CDR3 counts 11 amino acids. The CDR3 DNA has 33 bases and is translated from base 1. V was cut back by 5 bases and J by 15 bases, leaving a gap of 16 bases between them. The germline V gene (reference sequence) specifies DFQATT as CDR1 and SNEGSKA as CDR2.

The chain employs TRBV20-1 and TRBJ1-4, with TRBD1 as a weak D call on 5 bases. The sequence came from an adult man with Graves' ophthalmopathy. Sample: peripheral blood. Here is the DNA: TGCAGTGCTGGGCCGGGACTATCTTTGTTTTTT. This codes for CSAGPGLSLFF.